Included here is one TCR beta chain sequence, with context. The antigen this receptor binds is unknown. Per-nucleotide qualities are absent, and no much larger clonotype sits a single base away. The CDR3 runs 19 amino acids, cysteine and phenylalanine included. The kept DNA is CDR3 alone, 57 bases in frame from the first base. CDR1 and CDR2 were assigned from the germline V gene as SGHTA and FQGTGA. V and J are trimmed by 0 bases and 4 bases, and the gene matches miss 9 bases of the junction. This entry is derived from a study of control samples from healthy donors and cancer patients (dated by TCRdb to 2019 to 2021). The library was generated by the immunoSEQ multiplex PCR assay. In TCRdb, the immuneACCESS table is reduced to in-frame sequences with V and J assigned. These tables do not hold every clone; where another copy was compared, an unresolved V gene accounts for under half, and the others remain unexplained. The sample table shows 100,000 to 150,000 clones, and around 90% are seen once. Around 8.7% of the sample lies in the top ten.

The rearranged segments are TRBV7-3 and TRBJ2-1; a stretch of 13 junction bases matches TRBD2. What was sequenced was blood. The receptor was derived from a man aged 35-49 years in good health. CDR3 loop: CASSLTPKGLAGTYNEQFF. The nucleotides read TGTGCCAGCAGCTTAACCCCAAAGGGACTAGCGGGGACTTACAATGAGCAGTTCTTC.